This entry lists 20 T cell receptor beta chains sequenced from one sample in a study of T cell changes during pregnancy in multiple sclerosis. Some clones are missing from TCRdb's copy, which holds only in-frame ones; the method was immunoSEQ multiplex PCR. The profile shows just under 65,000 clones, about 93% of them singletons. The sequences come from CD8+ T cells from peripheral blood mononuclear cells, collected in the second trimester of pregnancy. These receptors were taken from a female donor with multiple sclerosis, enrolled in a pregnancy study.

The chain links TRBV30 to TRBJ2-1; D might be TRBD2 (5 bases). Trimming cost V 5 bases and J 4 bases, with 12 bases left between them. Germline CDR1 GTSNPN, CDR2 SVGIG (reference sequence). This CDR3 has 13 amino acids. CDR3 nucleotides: TGTGCCTGGGCCCCGGGGAGTTACAATGAGCAGTTCTTC. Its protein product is CAWAPGSYNEQFF.

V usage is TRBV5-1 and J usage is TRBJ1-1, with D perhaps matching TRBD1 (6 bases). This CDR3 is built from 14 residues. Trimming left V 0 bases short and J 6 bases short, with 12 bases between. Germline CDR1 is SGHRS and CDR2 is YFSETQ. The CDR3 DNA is TGCGCCAGCAGCTTGGAACAGGGTTTCCCTGAAGCTTTCTTT. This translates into CASSLEQGFPEAFF.

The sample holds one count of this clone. CDR3 sequence (DNA): TGTGCCAGCAGAACAGGGGGCGATGGCACTGAAGCTTTCTTT. Translating it yields CASRTGGDGTEAFF. The chain has TRBV28 and TRBJ1-1; 9 bases align to TRBD1. The ends lost 6 bases at V and 4 bases at J; junction bases unmatched: 6. CDR3 size: 14 residues. Germline V gene sequence: CDR1 MDHEN, CDR2 SYDVKM. The full variable domain, in which reference TRBV28 and TRBJ1-1 provide the parts outside the CDR3, is DVKVTQSSRYLVKRTGEKVFLECVQDMDHENMFWYRQDPGLGLRLIYFSYDVKMKEKGDIPEGYSVSREKKERFSLILESASTNQTSMYLCASRTGGDGTEAFFGQGTRLTVV.

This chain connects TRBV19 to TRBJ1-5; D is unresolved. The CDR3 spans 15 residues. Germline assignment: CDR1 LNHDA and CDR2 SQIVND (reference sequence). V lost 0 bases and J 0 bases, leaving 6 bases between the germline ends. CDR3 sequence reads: CASSIDGYSNQPQHF. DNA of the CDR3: TGTGCCAGTAGTATAGACGGTTATAGCAATCAGCCCCAGCATTTT.

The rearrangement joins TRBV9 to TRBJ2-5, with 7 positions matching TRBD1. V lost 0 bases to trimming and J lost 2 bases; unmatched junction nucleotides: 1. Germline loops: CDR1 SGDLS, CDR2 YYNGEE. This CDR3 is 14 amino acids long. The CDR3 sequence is CASSVEGQQETQYF. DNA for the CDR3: TGTGCCAGCAGCGTAGAGGGACAGCAAGAGACCCAGTACTTC.

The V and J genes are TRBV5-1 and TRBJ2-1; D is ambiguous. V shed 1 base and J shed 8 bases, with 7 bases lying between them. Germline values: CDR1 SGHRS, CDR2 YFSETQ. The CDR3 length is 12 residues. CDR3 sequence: CASSLLLDEQFF. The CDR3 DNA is TGCGCCAGCAGCTTGCTACTGGATGAGCAGTTCTTC.

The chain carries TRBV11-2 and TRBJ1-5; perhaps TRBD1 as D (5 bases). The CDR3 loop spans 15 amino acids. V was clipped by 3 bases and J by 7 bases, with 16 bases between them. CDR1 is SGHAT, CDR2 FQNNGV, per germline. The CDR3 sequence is CASSLDAQGWQPQHF. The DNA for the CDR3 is TGTGCCAGCAGCTTGGATGCGCAGGGTTGGCAGCCCCAGCATTTT.

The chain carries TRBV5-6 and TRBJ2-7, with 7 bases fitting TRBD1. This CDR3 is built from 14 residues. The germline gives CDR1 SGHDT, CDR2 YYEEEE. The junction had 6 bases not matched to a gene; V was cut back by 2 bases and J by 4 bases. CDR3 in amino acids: CASSFYDREYEQYF. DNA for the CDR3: TGTGCCAGCAGCTTCTACGACAGGGAATACGAGCAGTACTTC.

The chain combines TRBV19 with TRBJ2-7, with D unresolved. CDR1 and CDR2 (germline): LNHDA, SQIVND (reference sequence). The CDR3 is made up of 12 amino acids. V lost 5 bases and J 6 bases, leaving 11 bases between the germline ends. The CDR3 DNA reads TGTGCCAGTAGTGCTAGTTTGTCCGAGCAGTACTTC. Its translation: CASSASLSEQYF.

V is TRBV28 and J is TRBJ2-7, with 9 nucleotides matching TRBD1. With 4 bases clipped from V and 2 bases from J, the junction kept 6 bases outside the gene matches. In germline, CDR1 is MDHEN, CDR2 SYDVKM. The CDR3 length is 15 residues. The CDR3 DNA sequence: TGTGCCAGCAGTTACAACAGGGGGCGGCCCTACGAGCAGTACTTC. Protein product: CASSYNRGRPYEQYF.

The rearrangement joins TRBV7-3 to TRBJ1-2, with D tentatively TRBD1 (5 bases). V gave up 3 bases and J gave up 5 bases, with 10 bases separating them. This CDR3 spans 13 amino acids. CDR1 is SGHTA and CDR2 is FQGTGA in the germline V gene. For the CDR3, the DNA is TGTGCCAGCAGCTTCGAATCAGGGTATGGCTACACCTTC. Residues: CASSFESGYGYTF.

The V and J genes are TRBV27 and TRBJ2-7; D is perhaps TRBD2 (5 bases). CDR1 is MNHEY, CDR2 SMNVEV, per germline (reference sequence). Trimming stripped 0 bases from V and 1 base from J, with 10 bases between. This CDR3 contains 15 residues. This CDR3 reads CASSLSRRLSYEQYF. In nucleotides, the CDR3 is TGTGCCAGCAGTTTATCGAGGAGGCTTTCCTACGAGCAGTACTTC.

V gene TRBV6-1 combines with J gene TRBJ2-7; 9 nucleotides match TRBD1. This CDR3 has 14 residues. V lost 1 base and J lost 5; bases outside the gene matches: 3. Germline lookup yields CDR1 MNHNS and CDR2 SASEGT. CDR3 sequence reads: CASSEEQGANEQYF. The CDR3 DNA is TGTGCCAGCAGTGAAGAACAGGGGGCTAACGAGCAGTACTTC.

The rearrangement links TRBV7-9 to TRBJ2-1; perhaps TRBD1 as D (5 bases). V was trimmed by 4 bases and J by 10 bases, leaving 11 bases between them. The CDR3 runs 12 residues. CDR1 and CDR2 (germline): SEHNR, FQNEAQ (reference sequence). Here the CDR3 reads CASSSPQGEQFF. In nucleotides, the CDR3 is TGTGCCAGCAGCTCTCCCCAGGGCGAGCAGTTCTTC.

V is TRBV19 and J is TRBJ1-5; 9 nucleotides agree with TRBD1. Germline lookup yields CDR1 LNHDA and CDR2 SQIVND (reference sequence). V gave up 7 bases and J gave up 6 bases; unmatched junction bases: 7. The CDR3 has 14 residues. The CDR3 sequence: CASNDRGLAQPQHF. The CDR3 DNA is TGTGCCAGTAACGACAGGGGGTTAGCTCAGCCCCAGCATTTT.

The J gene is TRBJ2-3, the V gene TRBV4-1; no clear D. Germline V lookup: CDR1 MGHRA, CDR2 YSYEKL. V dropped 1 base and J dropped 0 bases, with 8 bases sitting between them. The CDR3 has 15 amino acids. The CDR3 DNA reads TGCGCCAGCAGCCAAGGCGAGACTAGCACAGATACGCAGTATTTT. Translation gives CASSQGETSTDTQYF.

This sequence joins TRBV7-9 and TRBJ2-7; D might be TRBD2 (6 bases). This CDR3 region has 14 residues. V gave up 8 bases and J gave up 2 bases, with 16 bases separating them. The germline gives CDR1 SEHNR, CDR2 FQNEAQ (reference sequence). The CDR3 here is CASSGGHSPYEQYF. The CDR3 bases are TGTGCCAGCTCCGGGGGTCACTCCCCCTACGAGCAGTACTTC.

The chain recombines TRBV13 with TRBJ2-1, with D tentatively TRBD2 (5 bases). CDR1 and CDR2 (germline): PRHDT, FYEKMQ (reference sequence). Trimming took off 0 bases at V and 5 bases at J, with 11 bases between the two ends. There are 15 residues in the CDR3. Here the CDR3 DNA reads TGTGCCAGCAGCTTAGGAGGGAGCGCCCACAATGAGCAGTTCTTC. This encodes CASSLGGSAHNEQFF.

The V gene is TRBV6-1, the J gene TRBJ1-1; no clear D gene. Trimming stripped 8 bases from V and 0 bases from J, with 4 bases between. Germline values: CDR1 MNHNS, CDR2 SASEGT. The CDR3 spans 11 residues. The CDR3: CASVVNTEAFF. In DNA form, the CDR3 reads TGTGCCAGCGTAGTGAACACTGAAGCTTTCTTT.

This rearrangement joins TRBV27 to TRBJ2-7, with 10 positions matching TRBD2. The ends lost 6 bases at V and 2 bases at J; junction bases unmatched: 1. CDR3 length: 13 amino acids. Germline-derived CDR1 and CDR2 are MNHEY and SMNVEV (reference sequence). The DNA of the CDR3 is TGTGCCAGCAGGCTAGCGGGGGCCTACGAGCAGTACTTC. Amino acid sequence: CASRLAGAYEQYF.